This passage covers 13 T cell receptor beta chains from one sample sequenced in a study of post-analysis software for immune sequencing data. Unique molecular identifiers were built into the TCR beta cDNA libraries. Each CDR3 protein is one row after TCRdb ran MiXCR on the PCR reads. In the table there are roughly 150,000 distinct CDR3 sequences, around 36% of which are singletons. The sequences come from blood, collected after autologous hematopoietic stem cell transplantation. All receptors derive from a girl aged 5-17 years with multiple sclerosis.

The V gene is TRBV15, the J gene TRBJ2-3, with D perhaps being TRBD1 or TRBD2 (6 bases each). The V gene lost 6 bases and the J gene lost 4 bases, with 11 bases spanning the gap. CDR1 is LNHNV and CDR2 is YYDKDF in the germline V gene (reference sequence). This CDR3 comprises 13 residues. CDR3 loop: CATRGGGADTQYF. In DNA form, the CDR3 reads TGTGCCACCAGAGGGGGAGGTGCAGATACGCAGTATTTT.

V usage is TRBV3-1 and J usage is TRBJ1-2, with 7 nucleotides matching TRBD1. CDR1 and CDR2 (germline): LGHDT, YNNKEL (reference sequence). This CDR3 is built from 15 residues. Trimming cost V 0 bases and J 4 bases; bases outside gene matches: 5. Written as DNA, the CDR3 is TGTGCCAGCAGCCAAGAGACAAACAGGGGCTATGGCTACACCTTC. Residues: CASSQETNRGYGYTF.

There are many counts of this clonotype. V gene TRBV5-1 combines with J gene TRBJ2-7; D unresolved. V gave up 4 bases and J gave up 2 bases, with 16 bases separating them. This CDR3 contains 15 residues. In germline, CDR1 is SGHRS, CDR2 YFSETQ. This chain's CDR3 is CASSTTGSGAYEQYF. The CDR3 DNA reads as TGCGCCAGCAGCACCACCGGGTCCGGCGCCTACGAGCAGTACTTC.

This clonotype turned up a few times. The V gene is TRBV7-3, the J gene TRBJ1-1; no reliable D call. Germline V lookup: CDR1 SGHTA, CDR2 FQGTGA. Trimming stripped 0 bases from V and 11 bases from J, with 22 bases between. The CDR3 has 16 residues. CDR3 loop: CASSLTGVGFEFGAFF. CDR3 bases: TGTGCCAGCAGCTTAACGGGTGTGGGGTTTGAGTTTGGGGCTTTCTTT.

The J gene is TRBJ1-5, the V gene TRBV24-1; the match to TRBD1 covers 9 bases. This CDR3 is built from 15 residues. Germline V gene lookup returns CDR1 KGHDR and CDR2 SFDVKD. V lost 0 bases, J lost 6 bases, and 2 bases stayed unmatched. CDR3 sequence: CATSDLLTGGQPQHF. The DNA for the CDR3 is TGTGCCACCAGTGATTTGTTGACAGGGGGTCAGCCCCAGCATTTT.

Comment on this clonotype: At one boundary the junction diverges from the germline segment, which might be a read error. The chain combines TRBV7-9 with TRBJ2-1; 7 bases align to TRBD1. The CDR3 length is 15 residues. Germline V gives CDR1 SEHNR, CDR2 FQNEAQ (reference sequence). Here the CDR3 DNA reads TGTACCAGCAGCGTACGGCGACAGGGATCCAATGAGCAGTTCTTC. It yields the protein CTSSVRRQGSNEQFF.

Worth noting for this clonotype: Compared with germline, one end of the junction differs, possibly owing to a read error. V is TRBV12-3 or TRBV12-4 and J is TRBJ1-2; D not certain. This CDR3 has 15 amino acids. The CDR3: CASSLGRARRDGYTF. In DNA, the CDR3 is TGTGCCAGCAGCTTAGGAAGGGCCCGGAGGGATGGCTACACCTTC.

The chain links TRBV29-1 to TRBJ1-2; a weak D match, TRBD1 (6 bases). With 6 bases removed from V and 6 bases from J, the gap between germline ends came to 14 bases. The CDR3 has 12 residues. Germline V gene data show CDR1 as SQVTM and CDR2 as ANQGSEA. The CDR3 reads CSVWVAGDGYTF. In DNA form, the CDR3 reads TGCAGCGTATGGGTGGCAGGGGATGGCTACACCTTC.

V and J are TRBV9 and TRBJ2-7; either TRBD1 or TRBD2 may fit D (5 bases each). The CDR3 contains 15 residues. V lost 0 bases and J lost 0, with 10 bases in between. Germline V gene data show CDR1 as SGDLS and CDR2 as YYNGEE. The CDR3 loop reads CASSVGGVGSYEQYF. The CDR3 region has the DNA TGTGCCAGCAGCGTAGGAGGGGTCGGCTCCTACGAGCAGTACTTC.

The chain links TRBV28 to TRBJ2-4; D perhaps matches TRBD2 (6 bases). Near its end, the DNA agrees better with TRBJ2-7, so the J call may be wrong. The CDR3 runs 15 residues. The V gene's germline CDR1 is MDHEN and CDR2 SYDVKM. The CDR3 nucleotides read TGTGCCAGCAGTACGGGACTCCTCGATTTCACCGAGCAGTACTTC. This codes for CASSTGLLDFTEQYF.

The chain uses TRBV7-2 and TRBJ2-7; 13 bases are shared with TRBD2. Germline V gives CDR1 SGHTA, CDR2 FQGNSA. This CDR3 is 17 amino acids long. V lost 5 bases, J lost 3 bases, and 10 bases stayed unmatched. DNA for the CDR3: TGTGCCAGCAGCCCGGGAAGGGGACTAGCGGGAAGCTACGAGCAGTACTTC. It is translated as CASSPGRGLAGSYEQYF. Full variable domain (missing parts from reference TRBV7-2 and TRBJ2-7): GAGVSQSPSNKVTEKGKDVELRCDPISGHTALYWYRQSLGQGLEFLIYFQGNSAPDKSGLPSDRFSAERTGGSVSTLTIQRTQQEDSAVYLCASSPGRGLAGSYEQYFGPGTRLTVT.

This clonotype was detected a few times. An end of the junction does not agree with germline; a read error may underlie this. This chain uses TRBV7-9 with TRBJ2-2; a weak D match, TRBD2 (5 bases). CDR3 size: 12 residues. Germline CDR1 SEHNR, CDR2 FQNEAQ (reference sequence). The CDR3 coding sequence is TGTGCCAGCAGCCCACAGACCGGGGAGCGGTTTTTT. Amino acids: CASSPQTGERFF.

Here the CDR3 reads CSAKGSLFGQYF. The CDR3 coding sequence is TGCAGTGCTAAGGGATCCCTCTTCGGGCAGTACTTC. The genes are TRBV20-1 and TRBJ2-5; D gene uncertain. The V gene lost 4 bases and the J gene lost 11 bases, with 17 bases spanning the gap. This CDR3 is 12 amino acids long. Germline V CDR1 and CDR2: DFQATT, SNEGSKA (reference sequence).